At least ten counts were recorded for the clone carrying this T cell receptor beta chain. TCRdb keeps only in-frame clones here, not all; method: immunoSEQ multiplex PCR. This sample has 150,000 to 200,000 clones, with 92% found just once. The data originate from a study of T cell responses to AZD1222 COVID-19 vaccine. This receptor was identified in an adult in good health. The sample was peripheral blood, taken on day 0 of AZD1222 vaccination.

CDR3 residues: CASSLAVAGVDEQFF. Written as DNA, the CDR3 is TGTGCCAGCAGCTTGGCGGTGGCGGGAGTGGATGAGCAGTTCTTC. The J gene is TRBJ2-1, the V gene TRBV5-5, with TRBD2 matching over 7 bases. From germline, CDR1 is SGHKS and CDR2 YYEKEE (reference sequence). CDR3 length: 15 residues. V gave up 0 bases and J gave up 8 bases; unmatched junction bases: 8. The entire variable domain, with the rest obtained from reference TRBV5-5 and TRBJ2-1, is as follows: DAGVTQSPTHLIKTRGQQVTLRCSPISGHKSVSWYQQVLGQGPQFIFQYYEKEERGRGNFPDRFSARQFPNYSSELNVNALLLGDSALYLCASSLAVAGVDEQFFGPGTRLTVL.